The clone carrying this T cell receptor (beta chain) was seen more than once but under ten times. Measured with immunoSEQ multiplex PCR; TCRdb has only the in-frame clones, and not every one. The sample yields 30,000 to 35,000 clones, about four fifths seen once. This sample was included in a study of T cell repertoires in ileal Crohn's disease. V lost 0 bases, J lost 3 bases, and 5 bases stayed unmatched. This CDR3 contains 16 residues. Germline values: CDR1 SGDLS, CDR2 YYNGEE. The rearrangement joins TRBV9 to TRBJ2-1; 8 bases align to TRBD2. Sequencing used ileal tissue. This receptor was obtained from an adult with Crohn's disease. The CDR3 loop reads CASSVGSGSYYNEQFF. CDR3 coding DNA: TGTGCCAGCAGCGTAGGAAGCGGGAGTTACTACAATGAGCAGTTCTTC.